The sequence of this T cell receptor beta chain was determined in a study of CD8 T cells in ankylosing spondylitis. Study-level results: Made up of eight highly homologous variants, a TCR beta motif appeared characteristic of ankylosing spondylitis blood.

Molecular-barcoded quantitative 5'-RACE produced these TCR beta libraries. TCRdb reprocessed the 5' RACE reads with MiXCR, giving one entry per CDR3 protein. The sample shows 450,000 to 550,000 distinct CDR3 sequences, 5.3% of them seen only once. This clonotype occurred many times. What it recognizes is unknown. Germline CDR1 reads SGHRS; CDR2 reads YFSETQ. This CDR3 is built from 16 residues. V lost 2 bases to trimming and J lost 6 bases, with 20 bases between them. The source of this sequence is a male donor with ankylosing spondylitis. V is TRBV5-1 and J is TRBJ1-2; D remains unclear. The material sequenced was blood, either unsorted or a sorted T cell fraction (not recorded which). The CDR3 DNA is TGCGCCAGCAGCTTACCTGCGGAGCTGCGGAGGGATGGCTACACCTTC. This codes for CASSLPAELRRDGYTF.